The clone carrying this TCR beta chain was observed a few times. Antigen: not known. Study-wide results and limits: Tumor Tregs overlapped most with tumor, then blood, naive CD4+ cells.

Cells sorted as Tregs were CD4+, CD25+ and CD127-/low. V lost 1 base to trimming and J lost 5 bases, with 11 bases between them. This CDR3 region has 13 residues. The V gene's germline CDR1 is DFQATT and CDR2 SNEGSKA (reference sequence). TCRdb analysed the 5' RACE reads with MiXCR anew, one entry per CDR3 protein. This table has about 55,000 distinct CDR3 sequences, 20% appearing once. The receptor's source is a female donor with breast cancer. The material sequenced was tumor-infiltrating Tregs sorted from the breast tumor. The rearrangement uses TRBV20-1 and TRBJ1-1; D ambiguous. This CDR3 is CSARGEGGTEAFF. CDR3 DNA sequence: TGCAGTGCTAGAGGGGAGGGAGGGACTGAAGCTTTCTTT.